This TCR beta chain stems from a study of blood T cell repertoires in COVID-19. For the study at large: Donors in the United States, Italy and Spain gave samples during acute or convalescent COVID-19.

On this clone: Other DNA sequences in this sample translate to the same CDR3.

Germline CDR1 is SGDLS and CDR2 is YYNGEE. The CDR3 spans 14 residues. With 0 bases removed from V and 5 bases from J, the gap between germline ends came to 11 bases. Only in-frame clones appear in the TCRdb table, and some are missing; sequencing was by immunoSEQ multiplex PCR. The sample has roughly 70,000 clones, about 70% seen once. The chain combines TRBV9 with TRBJ2-5, with TRBD2 as a possible D gene (7 bases). The sample was peripheral blood. This sequence originates from a man aged 55 to 70 with acute or convalescent COVID-19. CDR3 nucleotide sequence: TGTGCCAGCAGCGTAGGGGGGGGCGGTGAGACCCAGTACTTC. Encoded protein: CASSVGGGGETQYF.